The sequence of this T cell receptor beta chain was determined in a study of cytomegalovirus exposure and HLA in healthy donors. Study-level results: In terms of immune exposure information, only CMV serostatus was available. Rare TCR sequences dominated, though some public TCRs recurred in many donors. It emerged from a later analysis that several of the most significant clusters appeared to be linked to common viral pathogens.

This CDR3 is built from 14 residues. The germline gives CDR1 SGHRS, CDR2 YFSETQ. Trimming removed 0 bases from V and 4 bases from J, with 10 bases in between. With 60 Vbeta and 13 Jbeta primers, the PCR was carried out. Sequencing used immunoSEQ multiplex PCR; TCRdb keeps in-frame clones, though not all of them. The table has over 100,000 clones, approximately 80% seen once; the top ten hold 1.5% to 2%. Of note for this clone: Its antigen remains unknown.

The TCR sequence derives from a woman aged 35 to 49 in good health and CMV-seronegative. The sequencing sample was made of PBMCs. This chain connects TRBV5-1 to TRBJ1-1, with a possible D match to TRBD1 (6 bases). The CDR3 protein is CASSLVYRVTEAFF. The CDR3 region has the DNA TGCGCCAGCAGCTTGGTATACAGGGTCACTGAAGCTTTCTTT.